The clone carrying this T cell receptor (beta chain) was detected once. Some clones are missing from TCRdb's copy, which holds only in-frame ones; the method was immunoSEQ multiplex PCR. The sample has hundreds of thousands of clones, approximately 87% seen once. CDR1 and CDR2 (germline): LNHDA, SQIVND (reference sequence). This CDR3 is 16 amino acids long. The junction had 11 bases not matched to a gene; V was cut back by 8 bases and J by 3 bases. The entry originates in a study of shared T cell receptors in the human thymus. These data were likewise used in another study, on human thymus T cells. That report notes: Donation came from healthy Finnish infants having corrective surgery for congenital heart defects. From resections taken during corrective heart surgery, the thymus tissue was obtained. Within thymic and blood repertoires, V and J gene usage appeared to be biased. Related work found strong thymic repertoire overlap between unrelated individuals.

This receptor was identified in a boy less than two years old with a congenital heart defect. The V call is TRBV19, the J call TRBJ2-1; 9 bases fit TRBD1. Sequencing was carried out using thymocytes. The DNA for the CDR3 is TGTGCCAGTCGAGCAACCGGGACAGGGCACTACAATGAGCAGTTCTTC. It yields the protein CASRATGTGHYNEQFF. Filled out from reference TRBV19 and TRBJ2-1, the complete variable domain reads DGGITQSPKYLFRKEGQNVTLSCEQNLNHDAMYWYRQDPGQGLRLIYYSQIVNDFQKGDIAEGYSVSREKKESFPLTVTSAQKNPTAFYLCASRATGTGHYNEQFFGPGTRLTVL.